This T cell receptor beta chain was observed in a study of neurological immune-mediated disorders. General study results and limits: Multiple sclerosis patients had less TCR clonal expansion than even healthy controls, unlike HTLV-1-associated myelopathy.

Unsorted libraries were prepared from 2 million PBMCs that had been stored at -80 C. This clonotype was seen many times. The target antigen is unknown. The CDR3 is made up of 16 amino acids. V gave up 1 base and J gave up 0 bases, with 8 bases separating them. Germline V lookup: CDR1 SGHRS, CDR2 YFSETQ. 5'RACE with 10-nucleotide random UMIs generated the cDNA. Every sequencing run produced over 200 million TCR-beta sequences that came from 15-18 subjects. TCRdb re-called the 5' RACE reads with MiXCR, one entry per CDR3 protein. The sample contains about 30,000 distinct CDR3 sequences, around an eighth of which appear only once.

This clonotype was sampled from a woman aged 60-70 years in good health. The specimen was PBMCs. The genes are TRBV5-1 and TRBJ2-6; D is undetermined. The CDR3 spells CASSLSPLSGANVLTF. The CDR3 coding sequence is TGCGCCAGCAGCTTGAGCCCGCTCTCTGGGGCCAACGTCCTGACTTTC.